One and the same sample provided the 30 T cell receptor beta chains below, sequenced in a study of cytomegalovirus exposure and HLA in healthy donors. PCR was performed using 60 Vbeta and 13 Jbeta primers. Clones were sequenced by immunoSEQ multiplex PCR, and TCRdb holds only the in-frame ones, with some missing. The table shows tens of thousands of clones, with about 84% occurring only once. The sequencing input was PBMCs. These receptors originate from a female donor in good health and CMV-seronegative.

A few counts support this clone. This sequence joins TRBV7-9 and TRBJ1-2; D is unclear. The CDR3 length is 16 residues. V was cut by 1 base and J by 6 bases, with 18 bases left in between. Per germline, CDR1 SEHNR and CDR2 FQNEAQ (reference sequence). DNA of the CDR3: TGTGCCAGCAGCTTAGTCCTCTCGACCGTCGGGGATGGCTACACCTTC. This translates into CASSLVLSTVGDGYTF.

The DNA for the CDR3 is TGCGCCAGCAGCCAAGCCGCGGGACAGGACTTCTATGGCTACACCTTC. Protein product: CASSQAAGQDFYGYTF. The J gene is TRBJ1-2, the V gene TRBV4-1, with 8 bases lining up with TRBD1. The CDR3 is made up of 16 amino acids. J was trimmed by 4 bases and V by 1 base; bases with no gene match: 8. Germline lookup yields CDR1 MGHRA and CDR2 YSYEKL.

This sequence joins TRBV4-1 and TRBJ2-7; maybe TRBD2 (5 bases). CDR1 is MGHRA and CDR2 is YSYEKL in the germline V gene. Trimming removed 2 bases at V and 1 base at J, with 15 bases between. The length of the CDR3 is 16 residues. CDR3 nucleotides: TGCGCCAGCAGCCAACTCTCACTAGTCCCATCCTACGAGCAGTACTTC. The encoded protein is CASSQLSLVPSYEQYF.

The J gene is TRBJ2-3, the V gene TRBV15; tentatively, D is TRBD2 (6 bases). V was cut by 5 bases and J by 6 bases, with 24 bases left in between. CDR3 size: 17 residues. Germline V lookup: CDR1 LNHNV, CDR2 YYDKDF (reference sequence). CDR3 DNA: TGTGCCACCAGCCGAACAAAGACGGGGGTCCCTCTGGATACGCAGTATTTT. This encodes CATSRTKTGVPLDTQYF.

This clone came up once. This chain joins TRBV27 and TRBJ2-3, with 7 positions matching TRBD1. Germline V lookup: CDR1 MNHEY, CDR2 SMNVEV (reference sequence). Germline trimming cut 4 bases from V and 5 bases from J; bases unmatched to any gene: 6. The CDR3 covers 14 residues. In nucleotides, the CDR3 is TGTGCCAGCAGTTCCGACAGGGTCTTAGATACGCAGTATTTT. Protein: CASSSDRVLDTQYF.

CDR3 sequence reads: CASTSRLAGKDTQYF. The CDR3 DNA sequence: TGTGCCAGTACCTCCAGACTAGCGGGAAAGGATACGCAGTATTTT. The V gene is TRBV19, the J gene TRBJ2-3; 11 bases map to TRBD2. This CDR3 is built from 15 residues. Losses at the gene ends were 7 bases for V and 6 bases for J; bases not matched to a gene: 9. The V gene's germline CDR1 is LNHDA and CDR2 SQIVND (reference sequence).

The J gene is TRBJ2-1, the V gene TRBV11-3, with 11 nucleotides matching TRBD2. J gave up 9 bases and V 1 base, and 14 bases lay outside the gene matches. CDR3 length: 18 residues. The V gene's germline CDR1 is SGHNT and CDR2 YENEEA. The CDR3 DNA reads TGTGCCAGCAGCTTAGTGGGAAAGACTAGCGGGGCTTCAGGTGAGCAGTTCTTC. Amino acids: CASSLVGKTSGASGEQFF.

Of note for this clone: A read error is possible here, since a much larger clone lies one base away. The chain links TRBV2 to TRBJ2-1, with 11 nucleotides matching TRBD2. The CDR3 spans 15 residues. CDR1 SNHLY and CDR2 FYNNEI come from the germline V gene. The trim removed 3 bases at V and 6 bases at J, leaving 4 bases unmatched. DNA for the CDR3: TGTGCCAGCAGTGACTCTAGCGGGGGGCCCAATGAGCAGTTCTTC. It yields the protein CASSDSSGGPNEQFF.

The chain links TRBV4-2 to TRBJ1-5; D is uncertain. With 3 bases removed from V and 4 bases from J, the gap between germline ends came to 13 bases. CDR1 is LGHNA, CDR2 YNFKEQ, per germline. The CDR3 sequence is 15 residues long. The CDR3 bases are TGTGCCAGCAGCCATACTCGATTCGCAAATCAGCCCCAGCATTTT. Encoded protein: CASSHTRFANQPQHF.

The V call is TRBV4-1, the J call TRBJ2-5, with 10 bases identical to TRBD2. The J call may be incorrect, as the DNA end agrees better with TRBJ2-7. Germline CDR1 MGHRA, CDR2 YSYEKL. The CDR3 consists of 16 residues. The CDR3 sequence: CASSQSGGAKSYEQYF. In DNA form, the CDR3 reads TGCGCCAGCAGCCAGAGCGGGGGGGCCAAATCCTACGAGCAGTACTTC.

The J gene is TRBJ1-5, the V gene TRBV2; the match to TRBD1 covers 8 bases. The CDR3 totals 14 residues. The V segment lost 3 bases and the J segment 6 bases; nucleotides outside the gene matches: 4. CDR1 is SNHLY and CDR2 is FYNNEI in the germline V gene. The CDR3: CASSEQGARQPQHF. Here the CDR3 DNA reads TGTGCCAGCAGTGAGCAGGGGGCTCGTCAGCCCCAGCATTTT.

The rearrangement links TRBV9 to TRBJ1-1; D is uncertain. Trimming pared 4 bases from V and 5 bases from J, leaving 12 bases between. The CDR3 covers 13 residues. CDR1 and CDR2 (germline): SGDLS, YYNGEE. CDR3 sequence (DNA): TGTGCCAGCAGCACGGGTCCCACAACTGAAGCTTTCTTT. It encodes CASSTGPTTEAFF.

The chain links TRBV27 to TRBJ1-5, with TRBD1 matching 8 bases. Germline CDR1 is MNHEY and CDR2 is SMNVEV (reference sequence). The CDR3 covers 18 residues. V dropped 5 bases and J dropped 4; count of bases not matched to a gene: 16. This CDR3 reads CASSPRQGRGVWNQPQHF. CDR3 DNA: TGTGCCAGCAGTCCTCGACAGGGGAGAGGGGTATGGAATCAGCCCCAGCATTTT.

V and J are TRBV5-5 and TRBJ1-2; possible D gene TRBD1, 6 bases. Germline CDR1 is SGHKS and CDR2 is YYEKEE (reference sequence). CDR3 length: 14 residues. V lost 0 bases and J 8 bases, leaving 14 bases between the germline ends. CDR3 nucleotide sequence: TGTGCCAGCAGCTTGGTTAACACAGGGATAGGCTACACCTTC. Amino acid sequence: CASSLVNTGIGYTF.

The chain carries TRBV6-6 and TRBJ1-3, with 7 bases fitting TRBD1. Per the germline V gene, CDR1 is MNHNY and CDR2 is SVGAGI (reference sequence). CDR3 size: 16 residues. V lost 0 bases to trimming and J lost 5 bases; unmatched junction nucleotides: 7. Written as DNA, the CDR3 is TGTGCCAGCAGTTACTCTCTAACAGGGGACAGAAACACCATATATTTT. Its protein is CASSYSLTGDRNTIYF.

The rearrangement links TRBV12-5 to TRBJ2-7; TRBD2 might be the D (6 bases). The CDR3 is made up of 11 amino acids. V gave up 5 bases and J gave up 11 bases, with 13 bases separating them. Germline V gene lookup returns CDR1 LGHNT and CDR2 FRNRAP. The CDR3 region is CASGRGTLKYF. The CDR3 nucleotides read TGTGCTAGTGGTCGGGGGACTTTGAAGTACTTC.

This clone was detected a few times. V is TRBV6-1 and J is TRBJ1-6, with a weak D call TRBD1 (5 bases). Germline lookup yields CDR1 MNHNS and CDR2 SASEGT. V shed 0 bases and J shed 10 bases, with 13 bases lying between them. The CDR3 is 15 residues long. CDR3 residues: CASSEAGRVSSPLHF. The CDR3 nucleotides read TGTGCCAGCAGTGAAGCCGGCAGGGTGAGCTCACCCCTCCACTTT.

The chain joins TRBV6-5 to TRBJ2-7, with 15 bases identical to TRBD2. Germline CDR1 is MNHEY and CDR2 is SVGAGI. V lost 4 bases to trimming and J lost 7 bases; unmatched junction nucleotides: 8. The CDR3 contains 16 residues. CDR3 DNA sequence: TGTGCCAGCAGTTTGGGACTAGCGGGGGGCTTGGGGGAGCAGTACTTC. Translated: CASSLGLAGGLGEQYF.

The chain carries TRBV18 and TRBJ2-6, with 10 bases aligning to TRBD2. Trimming removed 1 base from V and 4 bases from J; junction bases left unmatched: 4. CDR1 is KGHSH, CDR2 LQKENI, per germline. CDR3 size: 17 residues. The CDR3 DNA reads as TGTGCCAGCTCACCACTGGGACTAGCGAACGGGGCCAACGTCCTGACTTTC. Translated, it gives CASSPLGLANGANVLTF.

V and J are TRBV28 and TRBJ2-3; 7 bases agree with TRBD1. This CDR3 is 15 amino acids long. Trimming removed 6 bases from V and 3 bases from J; junction bases left unmatched: 9. CDR1 is MDHEN, CDR2 SYDVKM, per germline. The CDR3 DNA reads TGTGCCAGCAGCCCGACAGGGTTTAGGACAGATACGCAGTATTTT. It specifies CASSPTGFRTDTQYF.

The chain uses TRBV7-8 and TRBJ2-2; D is unresolved. This CDR3 is built from 14 residues. The germline V gene has CDR1 SGHVS and CDR2 FQNEAQ. The germline V and J ends were trimmed by 5 bases and 3 bases, with 10 bases remaining between them. CDR3 DNA sequence: TGTGCCAGCAGCCTACCTTTGGACACCGGGGAGCTGTTTTTT. Amino acids: CASSLPLDTGELFF. Using reference TRBV7-8 and TRBJ2-2 for the parts outside the CDR3, the full variable domain is GAGVSQSPRYKVAKRGQDVALRCDPISGHVSLFWYQQALGQGPEFLTYFQNEAQLDKSGLPSDRFFAERPEGSVSTLKIQRTQQEDSAVYLCASSLPLDTGELFFGEGSRLTVL.

The genes are TRBV6-5 and TRBJ2-7; 8 bases are a match to TRBD1. The germline CDR1 and CDR2 sequences are MNHEY and SVGAGI. The length of the CDR3 is 14 residues. V gave up 6 bases and J gave up 5 bases; unmatched junction bases: 9. The CDR3 region has the DNA TGTGCCAGCAGGTCCGGGACAGGAAGCGACGAGCAGTACTTC. Amino acids: CASRSGTGSDEQYF.

The chain combines TRBV16 with TRBJ2-1, with 8 bases aligning to TRBD2. The CDR3 spans 16 residues. The V gene end was trimmed by 4 bases and the J gene end by 2 bases; junction bases not matched to a gene: 7. Germline assignment: CDR1 KGHSY and CDR2 FQNENV. The CDR3, as DNA: TGTGCCAGCAGCCCTTCGGGCGGGGGGCCCTACAATGAGCAGTTCTTC. Its translation: CASSPSGGGPYNEQFF.

CDR3 loop: CASSIGQEGNTIYF. CDR3 DNA sequence: TGCGCCAGCAGCATTGGACAGGAGGGAAACACCATATATTTT. The V gene is TRBV5-1, the J gene TRBJ1-3; TRBD1 matches 7 bases. Germline values: CDR1 SGHRS, CDR2 YFSETQ. The V and J ends lost 4 bases and 4 bases, in that order; junction bases with no gene match: 5. The CDR3 length is 14 residues.

This chain joins TRBV7-2 and TRBJ1-4; weak D call: TRBD1 (6 bases). V lost 2 bases to trimming and J lost 5 bases, with 15 bases between them. Germline V lookup: CDR1 SGHTA, CDR2 FQGNSA. CDR3 size: 16 residues. The CDR3 DNA reads TGTGCCAGCAGCTTATCAGGACAGCTGTTAAATGAAAAACTGTTTTTT. Encoded protein: CASSLSGQLLNEKLFF.

The chain combines TRBV5-1 with TRBJ2-3, with 13 positions matching TRBD2. Per the germline V gene, CDR1 is SGHRS and CDR2 is YFSETQ. The CDR3 has 17 residues. V trimming: 0 bases; J trimming: 7 bases; junction bases outside the gene matches: 8. CDR3 amino acids: CASSLGGLAGDRNTQYF. CDR3 DNA: TGCGCCAGCAGCTTGGGCGGACTAGCGGGGGATCGGAATACGCAGTATTTT.

The chain couples TRBV2 to TRBJ2-3, with 9 bases matching TRBD1. CDR3 length: 12 amino acids. CDR1 and CDR2 (germline): SNHLY, FYNNEI. V lost 6 bases and J lost 7; bases outside the gene matches: 2. The CDR3 reads CASRGQGYTQYF. CDR3 coding DNA: TGTGCCAGCAGGGGACAGGGATATACGCAGTATTTT.

The V gene is TRBV14, the J gene TRBJ1-1; TRBD1 might be the D (5 bases). The ends were cut back, 1 base at V and 3 bases at J, with 18 bases in the middle. The CDR3 is made up of 17 amino acids. The germline V gene encodes CDR1 SGHDN and CDR2 FVKESK. CDR3 loop: CASSQGTEGKAYTEAFF. CDR3 DNA: TGTGCCAGCAGCCAAGGAACGGAGGGGAAGGCGTACACTGAAGCTTTCTTT.

The V and J genes are TRBV7-3 and TRBJ1-1, with 7 bases matching TRBD1. The CDR3 contains 15 residues. V shed 4 bases and J 1 base; nucleotides not matched to a gene: 6. The germline V gene encodes CDR1 SGHTA and CDR2 FQGTGA. The CDR3 spells CASSSSGTANTEAFF. CDR3 DNA sequence: TGTGCCAGCAGCTCTTCCGGGACAGCGAACACTGAAGCTTTCTTT.

The chain has TRBV5-1 and TRBJ2-2; 8 positions match TRBD1. The CDR3 covers 16 residues. Germline CDR1 SGHRS, CDR2 YFSETQ. Trimming at V came to 3 bases and at J to 10 bases, leaving 14 bases not matched to a gene. The CDR3 DNA reads as TGCGCCAGCAGCTCATCCGGGACAGGAATATCGATGGAGCTGTTTTTT. This encodes CASSSSGTGISMELFF.